Presented here are 20 T cell receptor beta chains from one specimen sequenced in a study of T cells in localized non-small cell lung cancer. This table comes from immunoSEQ multiplex PCR, and its TCRdb copy is limited to in-frame clones, with some not included. The table records about 1,500 clones, over 20% of them present only once. The input for sequencing was normal lung tissue next to the tumor, taken before any cancer treatment. These receptors were taken from a man aged 35 to 69 with stage II lung adenocarcinoma.

This clone is medium-sized by share. This chain connects TRBV9 to TRBJ1-2, with 11 bases aligning to TRBD1. Germline V gene sequence: CDR1 SGDLS, CDR2 YYNGEE. Trimming removed 0 bases from V and 4 bases from J; junction bases left unmatched: 5. The length of the CDR3 is 16 residues. CDR3 nucleotide sequence: TGTGCCAGCAGCGTAGTAGGGGACAGGGGGTTCTATGGCTACACCTTC. It yields the protein CASSVVGDRGFYGYTF.

The chain links TRBV29-1 to TRBJ2-7, with 7 bases matching TRBD2. J was trimmed by 2 bases and V by 0 bases; bases with no gene match: 7. The CDR3 runs to 15 residues. Germline V gene data show CDR1 as SQVTM and CDR2 as ANQGSEA. Written as DNA, the CDR3 is TGCAGCGTTGAAGATGAGAAGCGGGGTCCCTACGAGCAGTACTTC. Protein sequence: CSVEDEKRGPYEQYF.

This clone has only one observation. This chain uses TRBV18 with TRBJ2-7, with 12 bases matching TRBD2. This CDR3 has 14 amino acids. Germline CDR1 KGHSH, CDR2 LQKENI. V was pared by 8 bases and J by 1 base, with 3 bases of the junction left unmatched. The CDR3 loop reads CASRGLAGSYEQYF. In nucleotides, the CDR3 is TGTGCCAGCCGCGGACTAGCGGGATCCTACGAGCAGTACTTC.

This rearrangement joins TRBV10-3 to TRBJ1-1; D perhaps matches TRBD1 (6 bases). Germline V CDR1 and CDR2: ENHRY, SYGVKD. Trimming pared 2 bases from V and 4 bases from J, leaving 14 bases between. The CDR3 loop spans 15 amino acids. The CDR3 reads CAISENPGGFTEAFF. CDR3 sequence (DNA): TGTGCCATCAGTGAGAATCCGGGGGGCTTCACTGAAGCTTTCTTT.

Sample share makes this clone medium-sized. As DNA, the CDR3 is TGTGCCAGCAGCCCCGTATCGGTGAACACTGAAGCTTTCTTT. The encoded protein is CASSPVSVNTEAFF. The V and J genes are TRBV6-8 and TRBJ1-1; D ambiguous. CDR1 and CDR2 (germline): MNHGY, SAAAGT. This CDR3 has 14 residues. Trimming removed 6 bases from V and 0 bases from J, with 11 bases in between.

This clone was observed a few times. The rearrangement joins TRBV6-8 to TRBJ1-1; D unresolved. V was pared by 5 bases and J by 2 bases, with 12 bases between. This CDR3 has 14 amino acids. Looked up from germline, CDR1 is MNHGY and CDR2 is SAAAGT. In DNA form, the CDR3 reads TGTGCCAGCAGTGATCGGTTCGGTAACACTGAAGCTTTCTTT. This sequence encodes CASSDRFGNTEAFF.

This clone has only a few counts. The rearrangement links TRBV9 to TRBJ1-1, with 7 bases lining up with TRBD1. The CDR3 length is 14 residues. V shed 3 bases and J 4 bases; nucleotides not matched to a gene: 6. The germline gives CDR1 SGDLS, CDR2 YYNGEE. This CDR3 is CASSAEGAGTEAFF. The CDR3 DNA sequence: TGTGCCAGCAGCGCTGAGGGGGCTGGCACTGAAGCTTTCTTT.

This rearrangement joins TRBV11-3 to TRBJ2-7, with 12 bases matching TRBD2. CDR1 is SGHNT, CDR2 YENEEA, per germline. V trimming: 7 bases; J trimming: 2 bases; junction bases outside the gene matches: 12. The CDR3 is made up of 17 amino acids. The CDR3 is CASTSQASGGGTYEQYF. In DNA, the CDR3 is TGTGCCAGCACCTCCCAGGCTAGCGGGGGGGGTACCTACGAGCAGTACTTC.

This rearrangement joins TRBV28 to TRBJ1-3, with D perhaps matching TRBD1 (5 bases). The germline V gene encodes CDR1 MDHEN and CDR2 SYDVKM. Deletions cut 3 bases from V and 0 bases from J, with 18 bases between. This CDR3 has 18 residues. This CDR3 reads CASSFSHEGPSSGNTIYF. Written as DNA, the CDR3 is TGTGCCAGCAGTTTTAGTCATGAGGGGCCCAGCTCTGGAAACACCATATATTTT.

By its share, this clone is medium-sized. V and J are TRBV4-1 and TRBJ2-3, with 7 bases matching TRBD2. V trimming: 1 base; J trimming: 6 bases; junction bases outside the gene matches: 13. Germline CDR1 MGHRA, CDR2 YSYEKL. This CDR3 is built from 17 residues. CDR3 nucleotides: TGCGCCAGCAGCCAAGCTGGGATCGGGGGGTTTACCGATACGCAGTATTTT. This sequence encodes CASSQAGIGGFTDTQYF.

The rearrangement links TRBV6-8 to TRBJ1-1; D remains ambiguous. CDR1 is MNHGY and CDR2 is SAAAGT in the germline V gene. V gave up 4 bases and J gave up 1 base, with 13 bases separating them. The CDR3 runs 15 residues. The CDR3 region is CASSFNSGKNTEAFF. CDR3 nucleotide sequence: TGTGCCAGCAGTTTCAACTCGGGGAAGAACACTGAAGCTTTCTTT.

The chain recombines TRBV12-5 with TRBJ2-2, with D unclear. This CDR3 has 13 residues. Germline lookup yields CDR1 LGHNT and CDR2 FRNRAP. The V gene lost 1 base and the J gene lost 2 bases, with 2 bases spanning the gap. Written as DNA, the CDR3 is TGTGCTAGTGGTTTGGCAAACACCGGGGAGCTGTTTTTT. Protein: CASGLANTGELFF. The full variable domain, rest sourced from reference TRBV12-5 and TRBJ2-2, is DARVTQTPRHKVTEMGQEVTMRCQPILGHNTVFWYRQTMMQGLELLAYFRNRAPLDDSGMPKDRFSAEMPDATLATLKIQPSEPRDSAVYFCASGLANTGELFFGEGSRLTVL.

This clone is classed as medium-sized. The chain's CDR3 is CASSVGVGVGYNEQFF. In nucleotides, the CDR3 is TGTGCCAGCAGCGTAGGGGTGGGAGTAGGCTACAATGAGCAGTTCTTC. The chain employs TRBV9 and TRBJ2-1, with D perhaps matching TRBD2 (5 bases). The CDR3 totals 16 residues. CDR1 SGDLS and CDR2 YYNGEE come from the germline V gene. V lost 0 bases and J 3 bases, leaving 13 bases between the germline ends. The whole variable domain, filled in from reference TRBV9 and TRBJ2-1, reads DSGVTQTPKHLITATGQRVTLRCSPRSGDLSVYWYQQSLDQGLQFLIQYYNGEERAKGNILERFSAQQFPDLHSELNLSSLELGDSALYFCASSVGVGVGYNEQFFGPGTRLTVL.

This clone was counted only a few times. The chain joins TRBV9 to TRBJ2-2; TRBD1 matches at 12 bases. This CDR3 spans 14 amino acids. After removal of 4 bases from V and 6 bases from J, the junction contained 1 base not matched to a gene. Germline V gene data show CDR1 as SGDLS and CDR2 as YYNGEE. DNA of the CDR3: TGTGCCAGCAGCTGGGACAGGGGGCCCGGGGAGCTGTTTTTT. Its translation is CASSWDRGPGELFF.

The chain has TRBV11-3 and TRBJ1-2; D call uncertain. The germline V gene encodes CDR1 SGHNT and CDR2 YENEEA. This CDR3 has 15 amino acids. The germline V and J ends were trimmed by 1 base and 8 bases, with 17 bases remaining between them. The CDR3 protein is CASSLGGNAASGYTF. The CDR3 DNA reads TGTGCCAGCAGCTTAGGGGGAAACGCCGCGTCGGGCTACACCTTC.

J is TRBJ2-5 and V is TRBV25-1, with D perhaps matching TRBD1 (5 bases). V gave up 1 base and J gave up 4 bases, with 13 bases separating them. The CDR3 extends over 15 amino acids. Germline assignment: CDR1 MGHDK and CDR2 SYGVNS. This chain's CDR3 is CASSEWGTLVETQYF. CDR3 nucleotide sequence: TGTGCCAGCAGTGAATGGGGCACCCTGGTAGAGACCCAGTACTTC. The full variable domain, rest sourced from reference TRBV25-1 and TRBJ2-5, is EADIYQTPRYLVIGTGKKITLECSQTMGHDKMYWYQQDPGMELHLIHYSYGVNSTEKGDLSSESTVSRIRTEHFPLTLESARPSHTSQYLCASSEWGTLVETQYFGPGTRLLVL.

This clone was seen more than once but under ten times. The V and J genes are TRBV11-3 and TRBJ1-1, with TRBD1 matching 11 bases. Trimming cost V 6 bases and J 0 bases; bases outside gene matches: 3. The CDR3 is made up of 15 amino acids. CDR1 and CDR2 (germline): SGHNT, YENEEA. The CDR3 loop reads CASRRDRGMNTEAFF. CDR3 DNA: TGTGCCAGCAGACGGGACAGGGGGATGAACACTGAAGCTTTCTTT.

The chain uses TRBV18 and TRBJ1-1, with D uncertain. The CDR3 is 13 residues long. Trimming took off 4 bases at V and 8 bases at J, with 14 bases between the two ends. In germline, CDR1 is KGHSH, CDR2 LQKENI. The DNA of the CDR3 is TGTGCCAGCTCACTCTACGACCGGGTCGAAGCTTTCTTT. It codes for CASSLYDRVEAFF.

V and J are TRBV11-3 and TRBJ2-3; 11 bases map to TRBD1. Germline trimming cut 6 bases from V and 6 bases from J; bases unmatched to any gene: 5. The CDR3 consists of 14 residues. Germline CDR1 is SGHNT and CDR2 is YENEEA. Written as DNA, the CDR3 is TGTGCCAGCAGGGCCGGGACAGGGGGGGATACGCAGTATTTT. It encodes CASRAGTGGDTQYF.

The chain recombines TRBV6-8 with TRBJ1-2; no clear D gene. Germline V gives CDR1 MNHGY, CDR2 SAAAGT. V was clipped by 0 bases and J by 1 base, with 6 bases between them. This CDR3 is 14 amino acids long. Here the CDR3 DNA reads TGTGCCAGCAGTTACTCGGCCAGTAACTATGGCTACACCTTC. This sequence encodes CASSYSASNYGYTF.